This T cell receptor (beta chain) comes out of a study of identical twins. Study results and limitations: Zero-insertion analyses might be partly confounded by invariant T cells like MAIT and iNKT. The models systematically underestimated how much out-of-frame TCR alpha was shared in monozygotic twins. Less excess twin sharing appeared in beta out-of-frame sequences.

TCRdb re-called the 5' RACE reads through MiXCR, storing one row per CDR3 protein. The sample consists of some 500,000 distinct CDR3 sequences, roughly 13% of them appearing once. Healthy Caucasians supplied all donations. This clonotype was detected only a few times. Its antigen is not known. Per the germline V gene, CDR1 is SGDLS and CDR2 is YYNGEE. Between the trimmed V and J ends, which lost 3 bases and 3 bases, there was a span of 15 bases. The CDR3 is 16 amino acids. This same sample was also taken into another study, of yellow fever vaccine responses in identical twins.

This clonotype was obtained from a woman between 18 and 30 years old in good health. The specimen was CD4+ T cells sorted from blood. The V gene is TRBV9, the J gene TRBJ2-2, with D tentatively TRBD1 (5 bases). The CDR3 DNA follows: TGTGCCAGCAGCGCCGGACCAAGGGGCGACACCGGGGAGCTGTTTTTT. Translation: CASSAGPRGDTGELFF.